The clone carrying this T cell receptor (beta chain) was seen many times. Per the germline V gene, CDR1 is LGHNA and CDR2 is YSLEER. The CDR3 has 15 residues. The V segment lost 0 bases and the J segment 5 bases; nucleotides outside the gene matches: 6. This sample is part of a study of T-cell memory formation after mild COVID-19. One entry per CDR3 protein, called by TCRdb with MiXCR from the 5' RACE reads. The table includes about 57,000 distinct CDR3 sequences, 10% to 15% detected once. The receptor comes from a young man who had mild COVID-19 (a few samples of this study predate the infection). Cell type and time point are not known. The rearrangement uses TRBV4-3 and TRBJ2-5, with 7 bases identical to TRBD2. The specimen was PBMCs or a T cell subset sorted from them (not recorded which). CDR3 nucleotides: TGCGCCAGCAGCCAAGATCCGAGGGAGGGGGAGACCCAGTACTTC. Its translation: CASSQDPREGETQYF.